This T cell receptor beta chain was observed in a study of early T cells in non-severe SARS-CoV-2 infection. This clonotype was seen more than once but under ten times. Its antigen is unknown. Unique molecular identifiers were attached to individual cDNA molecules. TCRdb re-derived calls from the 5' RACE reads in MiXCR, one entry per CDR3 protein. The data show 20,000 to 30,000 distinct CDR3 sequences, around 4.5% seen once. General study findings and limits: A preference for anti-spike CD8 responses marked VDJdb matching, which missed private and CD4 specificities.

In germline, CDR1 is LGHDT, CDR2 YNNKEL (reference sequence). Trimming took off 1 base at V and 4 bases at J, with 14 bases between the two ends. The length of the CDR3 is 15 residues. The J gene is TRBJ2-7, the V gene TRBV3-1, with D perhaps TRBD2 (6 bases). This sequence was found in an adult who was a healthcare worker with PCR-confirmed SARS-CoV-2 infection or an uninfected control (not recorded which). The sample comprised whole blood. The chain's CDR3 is CASSQVEAEGYEQYF. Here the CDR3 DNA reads TGTGCCAGCAGCCAAGTGGAAGCGGAGGGTTACGAGCAGTACTTC.